This TCR beta chain was profiled in a study of beta chain features in type 1 diabetes. All of the isolated RNA was reverse transcribed, so expressed TCRB transcripts were sequenced. Produced via immunoSEQ multiplex PCR; TCRdb's table is partial and in-frame only. This sample has about 330,000 clones, with roughly 9.6% found just once. J gave up 7 bases and V 5 bases, and 17 bases lay outside the gene matches. The CDR3 spans 17 residues. Germline assignment: CDR1 SGHTA and CDR2 FQGNSA. The TCR was taken from a woman in her twenties or thirties in good health. Material: naive CD4+ T cells from blood. The chain joins TRBV7-2 to TRBJ2-1, with 7 bases aligning to TRBD2. CDR3 nucleotides: TGTGCCAGCAGCCGAACCATGATCTCAGCGGGAAGGAATGAGCAGTTCTTC. Translation: CASSRTMISAGRNEQFF.